This record concerns one TCR beta chain sequence. The data belong to a study of cytomegalovirus exposure and HLA in healthy donors. Germline-derived CDR1 and CDR2 are SGHRS and YFSETQ. The CDR3 spans 13 residues. V lost 1 base and J lost 5, with 7 bases in between. PCR involved 60 Vbeta and 13 Jbeta primers. This table comes from immunoSEQ multiplex PCR, and its TCRdb copy is limited to in-frame clones, with some not included. The profile shows some 100,000 clones, approximately 70% of them singletons. The J gene is TRBJ2-1, the V gene TRBV5-1; weak D call: TRBD1 (6 bases). Input material: PBMCs. The TCR comes from a woman between 18 and 29 years old in good health and CMV-seropositive. Here the CDR3 DNA reads TGCGCCAGCAGCTTGAGGACAGACAATGAGCAGTTCTTC. As protein: CASSLRTDNEQFF. The full variable domain, completed using reference TRBV5-1 and TRBJ2-1, is KAGVTQTPRYLIKTRGQQVTLSCSPISGHRSVSWYQQTPGQGLQFLFEYFSETQRNKGNFPGRFSGRQFSNSRSEMNVSTLELGDSALYLCASSLRTDNEQFFGPGTRLTVL.